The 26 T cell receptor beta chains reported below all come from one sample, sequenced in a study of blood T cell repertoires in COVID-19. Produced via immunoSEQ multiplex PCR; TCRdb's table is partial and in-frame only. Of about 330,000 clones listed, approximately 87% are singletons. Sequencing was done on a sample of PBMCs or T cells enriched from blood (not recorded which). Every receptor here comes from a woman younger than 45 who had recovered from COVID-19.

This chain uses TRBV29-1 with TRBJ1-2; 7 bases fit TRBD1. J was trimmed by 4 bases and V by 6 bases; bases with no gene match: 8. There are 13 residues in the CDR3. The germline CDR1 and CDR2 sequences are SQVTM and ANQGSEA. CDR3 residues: CSVRDSFLYGYTF. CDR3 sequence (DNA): TGCAGCGTGAGGGACAGTTTCCTCTATGGCTACACCTTC.

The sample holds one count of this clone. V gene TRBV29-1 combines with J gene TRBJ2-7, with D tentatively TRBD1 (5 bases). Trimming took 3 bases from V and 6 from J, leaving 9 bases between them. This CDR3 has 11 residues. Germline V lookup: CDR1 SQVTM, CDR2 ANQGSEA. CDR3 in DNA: TGCAGCGTTGATCGGACAATCGAGCAGTACTTC. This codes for CSVDRTIEQYF.

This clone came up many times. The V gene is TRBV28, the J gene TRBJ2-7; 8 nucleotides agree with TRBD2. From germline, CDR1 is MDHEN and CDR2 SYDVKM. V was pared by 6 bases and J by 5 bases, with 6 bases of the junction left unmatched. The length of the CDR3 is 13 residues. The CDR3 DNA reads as TGTGCCAGCAGGATCCCGGGGGGGGACGAGCAGTACTTC. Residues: CASRIPGGDEQYF.

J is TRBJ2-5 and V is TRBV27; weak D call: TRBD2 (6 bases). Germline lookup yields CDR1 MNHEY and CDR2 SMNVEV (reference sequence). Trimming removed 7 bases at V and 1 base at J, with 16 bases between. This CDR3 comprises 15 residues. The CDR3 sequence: CASNNGPGVQETQYF. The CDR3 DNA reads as TGTGCCAGCAATAACGGGCCGGGGGTCCAAGAGACCCAGTACTTC.

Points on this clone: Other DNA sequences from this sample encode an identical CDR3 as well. The CDR3 region is CASSGQGGEQYF. CDR3 sequence (DNA): TGTGCCAGCAGTGGACAGGGTGGCGAGCAGTACTTC. The chain employs TRBV12-3 or TRBV12-4 and TRBJ2-7; 8 nucleotides align to TRBD1. V was pared by 5 bases and J by 6 bases, with 3 bases of the junction left unmatched. This CDR3 spans 12 amino acids.

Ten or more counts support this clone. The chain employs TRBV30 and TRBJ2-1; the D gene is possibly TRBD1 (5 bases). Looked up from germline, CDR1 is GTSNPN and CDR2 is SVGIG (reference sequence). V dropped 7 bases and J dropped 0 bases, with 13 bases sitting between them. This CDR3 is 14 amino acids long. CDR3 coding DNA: TGTGCCTACCAAAGACAGAGCTCCTACAATGAGCAGTTCTTC. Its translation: CAYQRQSSYNEQFF.

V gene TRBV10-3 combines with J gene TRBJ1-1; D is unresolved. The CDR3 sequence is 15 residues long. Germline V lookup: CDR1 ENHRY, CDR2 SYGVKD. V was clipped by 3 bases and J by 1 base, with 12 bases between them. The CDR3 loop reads CAISDLSAGNTEAFF. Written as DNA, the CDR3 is TGTGCCATCAGTGATTTGAGTGCCGGGAACACTGAAGCTTTCTTT.

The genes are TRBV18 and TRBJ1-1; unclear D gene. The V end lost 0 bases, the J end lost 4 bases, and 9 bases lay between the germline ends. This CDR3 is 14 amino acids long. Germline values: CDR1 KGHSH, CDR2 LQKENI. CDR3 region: CASSPPETGTEAFF. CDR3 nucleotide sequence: TGTGCCAGCTCACCACCTGAGACGGGCACTGAAGCTTTCTTT.

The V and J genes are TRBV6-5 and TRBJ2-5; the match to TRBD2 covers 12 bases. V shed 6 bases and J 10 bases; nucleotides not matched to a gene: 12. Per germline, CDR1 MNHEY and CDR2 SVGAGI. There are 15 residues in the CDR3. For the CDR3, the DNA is TGTGCCAGCAGGACGACTAGCGGGGGCCCCCCACACCAGTACTTC. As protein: CASRTTSGGPPHQYF.

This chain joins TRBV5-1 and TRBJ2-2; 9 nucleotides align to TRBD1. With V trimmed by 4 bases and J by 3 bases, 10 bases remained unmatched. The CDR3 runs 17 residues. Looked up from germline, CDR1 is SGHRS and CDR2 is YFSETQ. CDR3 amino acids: CASSGQGSVGYTGELFF. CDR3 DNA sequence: TGCGCCAGCAGCGGACAGGGGAGTGTTGGGTACACCGGGGAGCTGTTTTTT.

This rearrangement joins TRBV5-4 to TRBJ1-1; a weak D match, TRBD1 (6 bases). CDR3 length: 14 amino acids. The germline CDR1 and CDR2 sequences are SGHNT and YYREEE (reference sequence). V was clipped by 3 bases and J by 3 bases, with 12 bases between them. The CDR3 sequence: CASSSKAGDTEAFF. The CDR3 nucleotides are TGTGCCAGCAGCTCAAAAGCAGGGGACACTGAAGCTTTCTTT.

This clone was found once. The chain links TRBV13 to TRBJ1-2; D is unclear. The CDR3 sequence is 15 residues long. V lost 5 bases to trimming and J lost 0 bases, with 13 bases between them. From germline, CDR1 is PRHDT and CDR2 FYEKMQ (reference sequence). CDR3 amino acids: CASSPRGGSNYGYTF. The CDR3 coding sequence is TGTGCCAGCAGCCCTCGTGGAGGGTCTAACTATGGCTACACCTTC.

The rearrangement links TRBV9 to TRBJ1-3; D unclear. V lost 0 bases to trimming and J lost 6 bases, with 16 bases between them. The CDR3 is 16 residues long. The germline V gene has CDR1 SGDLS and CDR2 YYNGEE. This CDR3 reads CASSVDMGVKTNTIYF. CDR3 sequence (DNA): TGTGCCAGCAGCGTAGATATGGGCGTTAAGACAAACACCATATATTTT.

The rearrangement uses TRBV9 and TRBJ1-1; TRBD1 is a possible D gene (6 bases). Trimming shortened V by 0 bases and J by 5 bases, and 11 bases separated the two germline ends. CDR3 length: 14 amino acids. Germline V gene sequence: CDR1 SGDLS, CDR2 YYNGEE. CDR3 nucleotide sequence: TGTGCCAGCAGCGTAGACAGGGTGCGTACTGAAGCTTTCTTT. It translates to CASSVDRVRTEAFF. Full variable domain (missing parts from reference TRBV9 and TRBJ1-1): DSGVTQTPKHLITATGQRVTLRCSPRSGDLSVYWYQQSLDQGLQFLIQYYNGEERAKGNILERFSAQQFPDLHSELNLSSLELGDSALYFCASSVDRVRTEAFFGQGTRLTVV.

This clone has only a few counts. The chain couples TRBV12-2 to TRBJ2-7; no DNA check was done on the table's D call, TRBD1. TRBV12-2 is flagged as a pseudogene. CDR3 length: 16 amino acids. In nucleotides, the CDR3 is TGTGCAAGTCCCATTACGGCAACAGAAGGCGCCTACGAGCAGTACTTC. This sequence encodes CASPITATEGAYEQYF.

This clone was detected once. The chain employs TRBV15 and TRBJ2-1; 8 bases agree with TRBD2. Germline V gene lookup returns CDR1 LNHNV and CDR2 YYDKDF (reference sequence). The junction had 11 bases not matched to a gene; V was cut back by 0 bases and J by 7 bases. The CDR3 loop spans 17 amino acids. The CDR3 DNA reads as TGTGCCACCAGCAGAGAACCCTCCTGGCGGGGGGATAATGAGCAGTTCTTC. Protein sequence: CATSREPSWRGDNEQFF.

The CDR3 protein is CASSLTGADTQYF. The CDR3 DNA follows: TGTGCCAGCAGCTTAACAGGGGCCGATACGCAGTATTTT. The chain joins TRBV9 to TRBJ2-3; 7 nucleotides agree with TRBD1. CDR1 SGDLS and CDR2 YYNGEE come from the germline V gene. CDR3 length equals 13 residues. The V gene end was trimmed by 4 bases and the J gene end by 6 bases; junction bases not matched to a gene: 5.

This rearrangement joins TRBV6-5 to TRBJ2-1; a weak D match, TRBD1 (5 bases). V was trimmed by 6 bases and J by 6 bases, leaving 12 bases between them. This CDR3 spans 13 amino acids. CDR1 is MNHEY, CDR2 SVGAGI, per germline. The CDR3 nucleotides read TGTGCCAGCAGGGTAGACAGCCGCAATGAGCAGTTCTTC. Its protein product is CASRVDSRNEQFF.

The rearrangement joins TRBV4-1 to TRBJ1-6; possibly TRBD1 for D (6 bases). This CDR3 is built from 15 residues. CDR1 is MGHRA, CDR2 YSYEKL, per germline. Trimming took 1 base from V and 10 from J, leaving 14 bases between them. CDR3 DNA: TGCGCCAGCAGCCAAGCCACAGGGCGATACTCACCCCTCCACTTT. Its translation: CASSQATGRYSPLHF.

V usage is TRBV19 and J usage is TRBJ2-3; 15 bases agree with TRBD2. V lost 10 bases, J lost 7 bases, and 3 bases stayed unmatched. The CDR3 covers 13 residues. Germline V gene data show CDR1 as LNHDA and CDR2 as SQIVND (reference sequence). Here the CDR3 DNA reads TGTGCCACAGGACTAGCGGGGGGGTATACGCAGTATTTT. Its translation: CATGLAGGYTQYF.

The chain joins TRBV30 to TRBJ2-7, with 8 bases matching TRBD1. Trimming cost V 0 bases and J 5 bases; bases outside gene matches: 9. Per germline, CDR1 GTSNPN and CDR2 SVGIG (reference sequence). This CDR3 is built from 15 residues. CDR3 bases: TGTGCCTGGAGTGTACTACCGACAGGGGTCAACGAGCAGTACTTC. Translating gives CAWSVLPTGVNEQYF.

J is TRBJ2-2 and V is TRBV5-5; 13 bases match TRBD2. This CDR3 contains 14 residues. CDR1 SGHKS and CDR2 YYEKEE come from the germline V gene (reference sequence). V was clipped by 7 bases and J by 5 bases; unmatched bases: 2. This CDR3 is CASAGLAGTGELFF. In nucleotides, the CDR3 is TGTGCCAGCGCGGGACTAGCGGGGACCGGGGAGCTGTTTTTT. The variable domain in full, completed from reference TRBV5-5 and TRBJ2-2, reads DAGVTQSPTHLIKTRGQQVTLRCSPISGHKSVSWYQQVLGQGPQFIFQYYEKEERGRGNFPDRFSARQFPNYSSELNVNALLLGDSALYLCASAGLAGTGELFFGEGSRLTVL.

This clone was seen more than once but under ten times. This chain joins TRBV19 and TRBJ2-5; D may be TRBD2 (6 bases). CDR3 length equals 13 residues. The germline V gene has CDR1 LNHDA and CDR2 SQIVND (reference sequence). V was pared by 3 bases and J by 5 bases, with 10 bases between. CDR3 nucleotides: TGTGCCAGTAGTATTACGGGGGAGGAGACCCAGTACTTC. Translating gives CASSITGEETQYF.

The DNA of the CDR3 is TGTGCCAGCTCGACAGGGCGGAACACCGGGGAGCTGTTTTTT. It is translated as CASSTGRNTGELFF. The J gene is TRBJ2-2, the V gene TRBV6-5, with TRBD1 matching 7 bases. Germline trimming cut 8 bases from V and 1 base from J; bases unmatched to any gene: 4. The CDR3 sequence is 14 residues long. Germline assignment: CDR1 MNHEY and CDR2 SVGAGI.

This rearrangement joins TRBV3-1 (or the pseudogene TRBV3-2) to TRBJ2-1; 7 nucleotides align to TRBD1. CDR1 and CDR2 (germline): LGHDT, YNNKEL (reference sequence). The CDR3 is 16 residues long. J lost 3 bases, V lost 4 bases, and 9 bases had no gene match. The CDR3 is CASSRRDRIIYNEQFF. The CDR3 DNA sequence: TGTGCCAGCAGCCGCCGGGACAGAATTATCTACAATGAGCAGTTCTTC.

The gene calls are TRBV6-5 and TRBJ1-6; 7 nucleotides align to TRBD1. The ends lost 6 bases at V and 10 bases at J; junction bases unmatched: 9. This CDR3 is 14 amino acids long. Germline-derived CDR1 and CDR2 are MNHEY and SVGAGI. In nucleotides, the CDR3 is TGTGCCAGCAGGTTGGGGACAGTCGTCTCACCCCTCCACTTT. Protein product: CASRLGTVVSPLHF.